Below are 15 T cell receptor beta chains sequenced from a single sample in a study of T cell responses to AZD1222 COVID-19 vaccine. Method: immunoSEQ multiplex PCR; TCRdb's copy keeps in-frame clones and lacks some. This sample has fewer than 200,000 clones, with around 90% found just once. The input for sequencing was peripheral blood, taken 28 days after the second AZD1222 dose. The source is an adult who received the AZD1222 COVID-19 vaccine.

CDR3 amino acids: CASSLGGVSPYEQYF. As DNA, the CDR3 is TGTGCCAGCAGCTTGGGAGGGGTCTCCCCCTACGAGCAGTACTTC. The rearrangement uses TRBV5-4 and TRBJ2-7; D assignment may be TRBD1 or TRBD2 (5 bases each). Germline V gene data show CDR1 as SGHNT and CDR2 as YYREEE (reference sequence). The CDR3 has 15 residues. Trimming left V 0 bases short and J 2 bases short, with 12 bases between.

In DNA, the CDR3 is TGTGCCAGCAGCTTGGAGGTCAGTTATTCACCCCTCCACTTT. Protein product: CASSLEVSYSPLHF. The gene calls are TRBV5-4 and TRBJ1-6; no clear D. This CDR3 has 14 residues. Germline values: CDR1 SGHNT, CDR2 YYREEE (reference sequence). V lost 0 bases to trimming and J lost 8 bases, with 9 bases between them.

The gene calls are TRBV2 and TRBJ2-1, with D tentatively TRBD1 or TRBD2 (6 bases each). The CDR3 is 15 amino acids. The V gene lost 1 base and the J gene lost 4 bases, with 11 bases spanning the gap. From germline, CDR1 is SNHLY and CDR2 FYNNEI. In nucleotides, the CDR3 is TGTGCCAGCAGTGAAGGGACGGGGGCATACAATGAGCAGTTCTTC. Protein sequence: CASSEGTGAYNEQFF.

V gene TRBV2 combines with J gene TRBJ1-6; 8 bases map to TRBD1. The V and J ends lost 8 bases and 6 bases, in that order; junction bases with no gene match: 6. Germline CDR1 SNHLY, CDR2 FYNNEI. This CDR3 region has 14 residues. The CDR3 bases are TGTGCCAGCTCACGGGACAGGAGTAATTCACCCCTCCACTTT. It codes for CASSRDRSNSPLHF.

A single count supports this clone. V is TRBV19 and J is TRBJ2-3; maybe TRBD2 (7 bases). Germline CDR1 is LNHDA and CDR2 is SQIVND (reference sequence). The CDR3 totals 16 residues. V was cut by 3 bases and J by 2 bases, with 15 bases left in between. This CDR3 reads CASSIRGAGNTDTQYF. CDR3 DNA sequence: TGTGCCAGTAGTATCAGGGGAGCGGGGAACACAGATACGCAGTATTTT.

Comment on this clone: One end of the junction varies from germline; a read error may be responsible. This chain links TRBV13 with TRBJ1-2; D unresolved. Germline CDR1 is PRHDT and CDR2 is FYEKMQ (reference sequence). This CDR3 contains 14 residues. The CDR3 reads CASSLFSGDHPQAF. CDR3 coding DNA: TGTGCCAGCAGCTTATTCTCTGGGGATCACCCCCAGGCCTTC.

The chain combines TRBV28 with TRBJ1-6; D ambiguous. Germline CDR1 MDHEN, CDR2 SYDVKM. The CDR3 consists of 14 residues. Trimming pared 6 bases from V and 3 bases from J, leaving 9 bases between. The DNA for the CDR3 is TGTGCCAGCAGGGGGTCTGTCTATAATTCACCCCTCCACTTT. Its protein is CASRGSVYNSPLHF.

V is TRBV5-1 and J is TRBJ1-1; 9 nucleotides match TRBD1. V trimming: 2 bases; J trimming: 5 bases; junction bases outside the gene matches: 4. The CDR3 contains 14 residues. The germline V gene has CDR1 SGHRS and CDR2 YFSETQ. The CDR3 sequence: CASSLGTGRTEAFF. In DNA, the CDR3 is TGCGCCAGCAGCTTAGGGACAGGGAGGACTGAAGCTTTCTTT.

The chain combines TRBV5-5 with TRBJ1-2, with D unresolved. Trimming pared 0 bases from V and 0 bases from J, leaving 3 bases between. The CDR3 covers 13 residues. Germline V CDR1 and CDR2: SGHKS, YYEKEE (reference sequence). CDR3 in amino acids: CASSLDTNYGYTF. The CDR3 region has the DNA TGTGCCAGCAGCTTGGACACTAACTATGGCTACACCTTC.

The V call is TRBV30, the J call TRBJ1-2, with a weak D call TRBD1 (6 bases). The CDR3 has 14 residues. V lost 4 bases and J 1 base, leaving 13 bases between the germline ends. CDR1 GTSNPN and CDR2 SVGIG come from the germline V gene (reference sequence). CDR3 sequence: CAWKGTYDNYGYTF. CDR3 DNA: TGTGCCTGGAAGGGGACATATGATAACTATGGCTACACCTTC.

This rearrangement joins TRBV27 to TRBJ1-2; 7 bases are shared with TRBD1. Trimming cost V 3 bases and J 6 bases; bases outside gene matches: 16. This CDR3 has 17 amino acids. Germline V lookup: CDR1 MNHEY, CDR2 SMNVEV (reference sequence). As DNA, the CDR3 is TGTGCCAGCAGTTTTGTGGGGGCGACAGGGAGGGTTGATGGCTACACCTTC. Its protein is CASSFVGATGRVDGYTF.

The CDR3 here is CASIPTRTGTPSEAFF. The DNA of the CDR3 is TGTGCCAGTATCCCTACCCGGACAGGAACCCCTTCTGAAGCTTTCTTT. The chain recombines TRBV19 with TRBJ1-1; 7 bases map to TRBD1. Losses at the gene ends were 7 bases for V and 6 bases for J; bases not matched to a gene: 17. Looked up from germline, CDR1 is LNHDA and CDR2 is SQIVND (reference sequence). The CDR3 sequence is 16 residues long.

This clone was recorded a few times. The J gene is TRBJ1-2, the V gene TRBV4-3; D unresolved. This CDR3 spans 12 amino acids. Germline V gives CDR1 LGHNA, CDR2 YSLEER. The V and J ends lost 1 base and 8 bases respectively, with 8 bases between them. The CDR3 DNA reads as TGCGCCAGCAGCCAAGCGGGTAGGGGCTACACCTTC. Its translation is CASSQAGRGYTF.

The chain uses TRBV7-6 and TRBJ2-2; 10 bases map to TRBD1. Germline CDR1 and CDR2: SGHVS and FNYEAQ. The CDR3 length is 16 residues. With 5 bases clipped from V and 7 bases from J, the junction kept 10 bases outside the gene matches. CDR3 DNA sequence: TGTGCCAGCAGCCAAGTCCCGGGACAGGGGAGCGGGGAGCTGTTTTTT. Its translation is CASSQVPGQGSGELFF.

V gene TRBV6-4 combines with J gene TRBJ2-2, with no clear D. This CDR3 is built from 15 residues. The germline V gene has CDR1 MRHNA and CDR2 SNTAGT. Trimming left V 6 bases short and J 5 bases short, with 16 bases between. The chain's CDR3 is CASSLERKQTGELFF. The CDR3 nucleotides read TGTGCCAGCAGCCTGGAGAGGAAACAAACCGGGGAGCTGTTTTTT.